This entry is about one T cell receptor (beta chain). The record originates from a study of T cell changes during pregnancy in multiple sclerosis. The method was immunoSEQ multiplex PCR; TCRdb's version includes in-frame clones alone and lacks a portion of them. Of about 75,000 clones listed, 80% to 90% are singletons. From germline, CDR1 is SNHLY and CDR2 FYNNEI. V lost 4 bases and J lost 5; bases outside the gene matches: 1. This CDR3 is 13 amino acids long. The specimen comprised peripheral blood, sampled in the first trimester of pregnancy. This receptor was identified in a female donor in good health, enrolled as a control in a pregnancy study. The rearrangement links TRBV2 to TRBJ1-2, with 10 positions matching TRBD1. The CDR3 loop is CASSAGQGYGYTF. DNA of the CDR3: TGTGCCAGCAGTGCGGGACAGGGGTATGGCTACACCTTC.